This T cell receptor beta chain stems from a study of blood T cell repertoires in COVID-19. CDR3 length: 19 residues. V shed 5 bases and J 1 base; nucleotides not matched to a gene: 16. CDR1 is SGHNT and CDR2 is YENEEA in the germline V gene. Authors' data handling: The authors estimated nucleated cell counts from reference gene primer amplification. Sequencing was performed with immunoSEQ multiplex PCR; in TCRdb, only in-frame clones are kept and a portion is missing. V and J calls and clone size follow that table, whereas D and trimming were derived from the DNA. The sample includes hundreds of thousands of clones, less than 90% seen only once; the top ten take just over 8%. Each recovered donor of Cohort 3 presented with two negative PCRs, clearance, or symptom resolution.

The chain employs TRBV11-3 and TRBJ2-3; 9 bases line up with TRBD2. Sequenced input: PBMCs or T cells enriched from blood (not recorded which). The receptor comes from a woman aged 60-75 years who had recovered from COVID-19. Here the CDR3 DNA reads TGTGCCAGCAGCGCATACCCCCGGGGACTAGCTACCGGCACAGATACGCAGTATTTT. Translation gives CASSAYPRGLATGTDTQYF.